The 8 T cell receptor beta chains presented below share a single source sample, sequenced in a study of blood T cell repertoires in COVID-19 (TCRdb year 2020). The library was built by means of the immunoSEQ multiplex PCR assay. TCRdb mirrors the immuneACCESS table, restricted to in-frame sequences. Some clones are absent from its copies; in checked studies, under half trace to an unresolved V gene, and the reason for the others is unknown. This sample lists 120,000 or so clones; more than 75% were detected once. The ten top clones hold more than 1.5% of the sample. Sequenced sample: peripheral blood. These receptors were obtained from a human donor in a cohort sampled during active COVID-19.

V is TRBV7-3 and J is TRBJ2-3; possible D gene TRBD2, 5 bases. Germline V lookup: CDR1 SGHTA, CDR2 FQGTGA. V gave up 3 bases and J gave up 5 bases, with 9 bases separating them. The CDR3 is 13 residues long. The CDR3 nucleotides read TGTGCCAGCAGCTTCTTGGAGGTAGATACGCAGTATTTT. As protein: CASSFLEVDTQYF.

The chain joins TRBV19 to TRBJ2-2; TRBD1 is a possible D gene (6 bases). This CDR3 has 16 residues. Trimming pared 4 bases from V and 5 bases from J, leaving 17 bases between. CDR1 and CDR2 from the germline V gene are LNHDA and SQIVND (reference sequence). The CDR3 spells CASSTSRDNPTGELFF. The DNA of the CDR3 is TGTGCCAGTAGTACGTCCCGGGACAATCCGACCGGGGAGCTGTTTTTT.

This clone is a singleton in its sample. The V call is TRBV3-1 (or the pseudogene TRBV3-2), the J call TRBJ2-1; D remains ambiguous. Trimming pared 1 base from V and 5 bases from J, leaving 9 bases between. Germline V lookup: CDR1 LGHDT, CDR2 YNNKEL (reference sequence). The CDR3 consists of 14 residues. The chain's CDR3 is CASSQAGRNNEQFF. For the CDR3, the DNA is TGTGCCAGCAGCCAAGCTGGCAGGAACAATGAGCAGTTCTTC.

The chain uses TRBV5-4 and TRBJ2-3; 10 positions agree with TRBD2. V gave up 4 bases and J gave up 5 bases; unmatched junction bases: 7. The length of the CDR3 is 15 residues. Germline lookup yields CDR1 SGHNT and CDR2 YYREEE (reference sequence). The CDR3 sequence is CASSLSGGAGDTQYF. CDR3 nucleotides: TGTGCCAGCAGCCTCAGCGGGGGGGCAGGAGATACGCAGTATTTT.

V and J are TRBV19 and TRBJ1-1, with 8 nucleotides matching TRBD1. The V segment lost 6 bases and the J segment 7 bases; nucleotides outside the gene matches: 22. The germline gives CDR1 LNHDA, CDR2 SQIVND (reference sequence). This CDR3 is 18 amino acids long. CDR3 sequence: CASSDRFGQGGGVDEAFF. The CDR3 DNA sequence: TGTGCCAGTAGCGACCGATTCGGACAGGGCGGGGGAGTCGATGAAGCTTTCTTT.

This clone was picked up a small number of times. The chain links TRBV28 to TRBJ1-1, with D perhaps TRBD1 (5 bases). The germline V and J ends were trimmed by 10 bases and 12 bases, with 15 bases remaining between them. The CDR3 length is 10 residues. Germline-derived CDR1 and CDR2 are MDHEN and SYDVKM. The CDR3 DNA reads TGTGCCACTAAAGCAGGGATAACTTTCTTT. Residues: CATKAGITFF.

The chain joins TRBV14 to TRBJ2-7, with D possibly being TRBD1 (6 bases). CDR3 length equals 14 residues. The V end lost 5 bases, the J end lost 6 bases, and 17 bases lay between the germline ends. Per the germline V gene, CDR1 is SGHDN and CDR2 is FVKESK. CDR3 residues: CASSSRDTVSEQYF. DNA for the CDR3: TGTGCCAGCAGCTCCCGGGACACAGTCAGCGAGCAGTACTTC.

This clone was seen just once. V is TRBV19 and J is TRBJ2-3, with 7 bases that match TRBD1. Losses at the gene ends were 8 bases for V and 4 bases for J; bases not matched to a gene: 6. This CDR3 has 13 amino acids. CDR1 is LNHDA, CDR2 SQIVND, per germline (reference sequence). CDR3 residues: CASQDRVPDTQYF. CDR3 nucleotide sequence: TGTGCCAGTCAAGACAGGGTACCAGATACGCAGTATTTT. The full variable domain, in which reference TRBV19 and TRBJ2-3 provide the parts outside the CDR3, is DGGITQSPKYLFRKEGQNVTLSCEQNLNHDAMYWYRQDPGQGLRLIYYSQIVNDFQKGDIAEGYSVSREKKESFPLTVTSAQKNPTAFYLCASQDRVPDTQYFGPGTRLTVL.